Listed below are T cell receptor beta chains from one sample, sequenced in a study of blood T cell repertoires in COVID-19. Profiling relied on immunoSEQ multiplex PCR, and the TCRdb table lists in-frame clones only, not all of them. Here the sample spans approximately 230,000 clones, about 90% being singletons. Sequencing input: peripheral blood. The receptors come from a man older than 75 with acute or convalescent COVID-19. The CDR3 runs from the conserved cysteine through the conserved F or W. A D gene is named only where the DNA matches it firmly. Only some rows state a clone size, as once, few, many or a class for expanded clones.

D gene	V gene	clone size	J gene	CDR3 DNA	CDR3 protein
TRBD1	TRBV7-9	NA	TRBJ1-6	TGTGCCAGCAGCACGTACAGGGGGATGAATTCACCCCTCCACTTT	CASSTYRGMNSPLHF
NA	TRBV4-2	few	TRBJ2-3	TGTGCCAGCAGCCAAGCCCCGGAGATTGAGAGCACAGATACGCAGTATTTT	CASSQAPEIESTDTQYF
NA	TRBV6-5	once	TRBJ1-3	TGTGCCAGCAGCCATAGTTTACTCTCTGGAAACACCATATATTTT	CASSHSLLSGNTIYF
NA	TRBV11-1	NA	TRBJ2-3	TGTGCCAGCAGCCCTACTAGTGGGAAAAGCACAGATACGCAGTATTTT	CASSPTSGKSTDTQYF
NA	TRBV10-3	NA	TRBJ1-1	TGTGCCATCAGTGAGCCAGGGGCGAGGGCTGAAGCTTTCTTT	CAISEPGARAEAFF
NA	TRBV7-2	once	TRBJ2-3	TGTGCCAGCAGCTTATGGGCGTTTCCGACCGATACGCAGTATTTT	CASSLWAFPTDTQYF
NA	TRBV5-1	NA	TRBJ2-3	TGCGCCAGCAGCTTACAGGGCAATGAAGCAGATACGCAGTATTTT	CASSLQGNEADTQYF
NA	TRBV20-1	NA	TRBJ2-7	TGCAGTGCTAGTGGGGCAGGTCTCTCCTACGAGCAGTACTTC	CSASGAGLSYEQYF
TRBD1	TRBV29-1	NA	TRBJ1-2	TGCAGCGTCGCCCCGGGACAGGTACCTGGCTACACCTTC	CSVAPGQVPGYTF
NA	TRBV19	NA	TRBJ2-7	TGTGCCAGTAGTAGTCAGGGAGGAGGAGAGCAGTACTTC	CASSSQGGGEQYF
TRBD1	TRBV29-1	NA	TRBJ2-5	TGCAGCGTAGAAAATCCGGGACAGGGAAGGGAGACCCAGTACTTC	CSVENPGQGRETQYF
TRBD1	TRBV5-1	once	TRBJ1-1	TGCGCCAGCGGGAAGGACAGGGGGGTTACTGAAGCTTTCTTT	CASGKDRGVTEAFF
NA	TRBV2	few	TRBJ1-1	TGTGCCAGCGGGGATAGGACAGCGAACACTGAAGCTTTCTTT	CASGDRTANTEAFF
NA	TRBV6-2/TRBV6-3	NA	TRBJ2-3	TGTGCCAGCAGTTATGCGGTTCCAACAGATACGCAGTATTTT	CASSYAVPTDTQYF
TRBD2	TRBV28	once	TRBJ2-3	TGTGCCAGCAGTCCGAGACAGCGGGAGTTAGGGGTTACGCAGTATTTT	CASSPRQRELGVTQYF
NA	TRBV5-8	NA	TRBJ2-3	TGCGCCAGCAGCTTGCAGACAGGCACAGATACGCAGTATTTT	CASSLQTGTDTQYF
TRBD1	TRBV6-5	NA	TRBJ1-2	TGTGCCAGCAGCCGGGACAGCTTGTTCTATGGCTACACCTTC	CASSRDSLFYGYTF
NA	TRBV19	NA	TRBJ1-3	TGTGCCAGTAGTATCCAGGGGCGAAATGGAAACACCATATATTTT	CASSIQGRNGNTIYF
NA	TRBV6-5	NA	TRBJ1-1	TGTGCCAGCAGCCTAGAACTGATGAACACTGAAGCTTTCTTT	CASSLELMNTEAFF
TRBD1	TRBV3-1/TRBV3-2	NA	TRBJ1-1	TGTGCCAGCAGCCATTTACAGGGGCGGAGGGCTGAAGCTTTCTTT	CASSHLQGRRAEAFF
NA	TRBV6-6	once	TRBJ1-5	TGTGCCGGTTCGGAGGGGAATCGGCAGCCCCAGCATTTT	CAGSEGNRQPQHF
TRBD2	TRBV4-2	NA	TRBJ2-3	TGTGCCAGCAGCCAAGAGGGGACTAGCGGGAGGGGGACAGATACGCAGTATTTT	CASSQEGTSGRGTDTQYF
NA	TRBV29-1	NA	TRBJ1-5	TGCAGCGTTGCCGGGGGAGGAAGCAATCAGCCCCAGCATTTT	CSVAGGGSNQPQHF
NA	TRBV10-3	NA	TRBJ2-5	TGTGCCATCAGTGAGTCGATAGTCCGGGAGACCCAGTACTTC	CAISESIVRETQYF
TRBD2	TRBV11-3	NA	TRBJ2-1	TGTGCCAGCAGCTCGCGGACTAGCGGGGAATCCTACAATGAGCAGTTCTTC	CASSSRTSGESYNEQFF
TRBD1	TRBV6-5	NA	TRBJ1-1	TGTGCCAGCAGTTACGGACAGGTTTTAACTGAAGCTTTCTTT	CASSYGQVLTEAFF
NA	TRBV7-2	few	TRBJ1-1	TGTGCCAGCAGCCCCTGGCAGGGTGAAGCTTTCTTT	CASSPWQGEAFF
TRBD2	TRBV6-2/TRBV6-3	NA	TRBJ2-2	TGTGCCAGCAGTTACGCGGGGGGAAACACCGGGGAGCTGTTTTTT	CASSYAGGNTGELFF
NA	TRBV15	NA	TRBJ2-7	TGTGCCACCAGCAGAGATTCAGGGAAAAGGTTAAGCTCCTACGAGCAGTACTTC	CATSRDSGKRLSSYEQYF